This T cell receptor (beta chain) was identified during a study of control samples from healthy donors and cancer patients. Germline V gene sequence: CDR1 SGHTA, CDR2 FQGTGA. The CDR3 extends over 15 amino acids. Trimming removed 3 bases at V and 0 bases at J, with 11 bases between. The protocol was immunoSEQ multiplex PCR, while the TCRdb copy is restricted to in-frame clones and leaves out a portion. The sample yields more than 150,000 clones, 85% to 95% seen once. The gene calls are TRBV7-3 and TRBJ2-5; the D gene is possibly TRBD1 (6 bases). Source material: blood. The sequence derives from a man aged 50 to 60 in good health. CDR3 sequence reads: CASSFARGHQETQYF. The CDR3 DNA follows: TGTGCCAGCAGCTTTGCCAGGGGCCACCAAGAGACCCAGTACTTC. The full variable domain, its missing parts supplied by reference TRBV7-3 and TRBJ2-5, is GAGVSQTPSNKVTEKGKYVELRCDPISGHTALYWYRQSLGQGPEFLIYFQGTGAADDSGLPNDRFFAVRPEGSVSTLKIQRTERGDSAVYLCASSFARGHQETQYFGPGTRLLVL.